This T cell receptor beta chain was found in a study of T cell responses to AZD1222 COVID-19 vaccine. Note on this clone: Antigen: not known.

Generated by immunoSEQ multiplex PCR, the TCRdb table keeps only in-frame clones and is missing some. Here the sample spans about 150,000 clones, about 90% being singletons. The study, taken as a whole, reports: Females made up more of the donors, who were largely white British, and clonal diversity may have come out too low. Compared with day 0, the breadth and depth of the Spike-specific TCR repertoire rose significantly after two doses of AZD1222. Repertoires were sampled only after the peak T cell response.

The sequence came from an adult who received the MenACWY meningococcal vaccine as a control. Source: peripheral blood, taken 28 days after the second dose of the MenACWY control vaccine.

The CDR3 region is CASSKGLAGGGDTQYF. In DNA form, the CDR3 reads TGTGCCAGCAGTAAGGGACTAGCGGGAGGGGGTGATACGCAGTATTTT. The chain joins TRBV28 to TRBJ2-3; 16 bases match TRBD2. The V segment lost 5 bases and the J segment 6 bases; nucleotides outside the gene matches: 5. The V gene's germline CDR1 is MDHEN and CDR2 SYDVKM. The CDR3 is 16 residues long.